The source of this T cell receptor beta chain is a study of OX40 agonist ivuxolimab in advanced cancers. TCRdb's copy holds only in-frame clones and misses some; the assay was immunoSEQ multiplex PCR. This sample yields roughly 20,000 clones, of which roughly 72% are seen a single time; nearly 25% belongs to the top ten. Trimming removed 7 bases at V and 3 bases at J, with 10 bases between. The germline gives CDR1 MNHEY, CDR2 SVGAGI. This CDR3 has 13 residues. This rearrangement joins TRBV6-5 to TRBJ2-1; a possible D gene is TRBD2 (6 bases). This sample comprised CD4+ or CD8+ T cells sorted from blood, obtained in a trial of the OX40 agonist ivuxolimab. The TCR comes from an adult with an advanced solid tumor such as melanoma, head and neck, liver or kidney cancer. The CDR3 DNA reads TGTGCCAGCACCCCGGGGGACTACAATGAGCAGTTCTTC. It codes for CASTPGDYNEQFF.